This entry lists 22 T cell receptor beta chains sequenced from one sample in a study of T cell repertoires in cytomegalovirus infection. The antigens these receptors bind are not known. TCRdb analysed the reads with MiXCR anew, one entry per CDR3 protein. The data contain around 110,000 distinct CDR3 sequences, 10% of them singletons. Input material: PBMCs, sequenced either directly or after in vitro stimulation (not recorded which). The source is a human donor in good health (CMV status not recorded). Some clones in this sample may be carry-over from other donors' samples.

In the case of this clonotype: A read error may explain this, as a much larger clone is one base away. The V and J genes are TRBV27 and TRBJ2-3; TRBD2 matches 10 bases. This CDR3 contains 14 residues. The V gene's germline CDR1 is MNHEY and CDR2 SMNVEV (reference sequence). CDR3 sequence reads: CASSIRTSGDTLYF. Here the CDR3 DNA reads TGTGCCAGCAGTATCCGGACTAGCGGAGATACGCTGTATTTT.

This clonotype was counted only a few times. The CDR3 sequence: CASSLYLAATSYNEQFF. CDR3 nucleotide sequence: TGTGCCAGCAGCTTATACCTAGCGGCAACCTCCTACAATGAGCAGTTCTTC. The chain employs TRBV7-6 and TRBJ2-1; 7 nucleotides match TRBD2. This CDR3 region has 17 residues. The germline CDR1 and CDR2 sequences are SGHVS and FNYEAQ. J gave up 0 bases and V 2 bases, and 7 bases lay outside the gene matches.

For the CDR3, the DNA is TGTGCCAGTGCCCAGAAGGGCGGCAGTAAATCATCACCCCTCCACTTT. It translates to CASAQKGGSKSSPLHF. V is TRBV19 and J is TRBJ1-6; unclear D gene. V was pared by 8 bases and J by 10 bases, with 24 bases between. The CDR3 has 16 residues. CDR1 and CDR2 from the germline V gene are LNHDA and SQIVND (reference sequence). Full variable domain (remainder filled in from reference TRBV19 and TRBJ1-6): DGGITQSPKYLFRKEGQNVTLSCEQNLNHDAMYWYRQDPGQGLRLIYYSQIVNDFQKGDIAEGYSVSREKKESFPLTVTSAQKNPTAFYLCASAQKGGSKSSPLHFGNGTRLTVT.

This clonotype has a handful of counts. The chain couples TRBV7-6 to TRBJ2-5; no clear D. In germline, CDR1 is SGHVS, CDR2 FNYEAQ. The length of the CDR3 is 14 residues. V lost 2 bases and J 3 bases, leaving 10 bases between the germline ends. The CDR3 bases are TGTGCCAGCAGCTTAAATCTAGGGAAAGAGACCCAGTACTTC. This sequence encodes CASSLNLGKETQYF.

The rearrangement joins TRBV5-6 to TRBJ2-2; the D gene is possibly TRBD2 (5 bases). This CDR3 is built from 15 residues. The germline gives CDR1 SGHDT, CDR2 YYEEEE. V lost 3 bases, J lost 3 bases, and 12 bases lay in between. As DNA, the CDR3 is TGTGCCAGCAGCTCGAGCCCGGGGTACACCGGGGAGCTGTTTTTT. Translation: CASSSSPGYTGELFF.

This clonotype was seen only a few times. The chain links TRBV6-5 to TRBJ1-5, with no clear D. With 0 bases removed from V and 7 bases from J, the gap between germline ends came to 7 bases. The CDR3 has 13 residues. CDR1 is MNHEY and CDR2 is SVGAGI in the germline V gene. Here the CDR3 DNA reads TGTGCCAGCAGTTACTCCCCACAGCAGCCCCAGCATTTT. Protein sequence: CASSYSPQQPQHF.

V and J are TRBV28 and TRBJ2-7, with 9 bases fitting TRBD1. This CDR3 region has 14 residues. V shed 5 bases and J 11 bases; nucleotides not matched to a gene: 13. Germline values: CDR1 MDHEN, CDR2 SYDVKM. CDR3 nucleotide sequence: TGTGCCAGCAGTCAGGGACAGGGACTCATAGGAGAGTACTTC. Protein: CASSQGQGLIGEYF.

This clonotype appeared many times. The chain couples TRBV7-2 to TRBJ2-5; weak D call: TRBD1 (6 bases). The germline gives CDR1 SGHTA, CDR2 FQGNSA. The V end was cut by 7 bases, the J end by 2 bases, with 14 bases between. The CDR3 is 14 amino acids. Here the CDR3 reads CASTSTGLQETQYF. In DNA, the CDR3 is TGTGCCAGCACCAGCACAGGGCTTCAAGAGACCCAGTACTTC.

This clonotype was detected ten times or more. The CDR3 reads CASSLNLNSPLHF. For the CDR3, the DNA is TGTGCCAGCAGCTTAAATCTTAATTCACCCCTCCACTTT. This chain joins TRBV7-9 and TRBJ1-6; unclear D gene. This CDR3 is 13 amino acids long. Per the germline V gene, CDR1 is SEHNR and CDR2 is FQNEAQ (reference sequence). The germline V and J ends were trimmed by 2 bases and 6 bases, with 5 bases remaining between them.

The rearrangement joins TRBV6-5 to TRBJ2-1; 11 bases line up with TRBD2. This CDR3 comprises 14 residues. Per germline, CDR1 MNHEY and CDR2 SVGAGI. V was clipped by 2 bases and J by 7 bases; unmatched bases: 1. The CDR3 DNA sequence: TGTGCCAGCAGTTACGGACTAGCGGGTAATGAGCAGTTCTTC. Amino acids: CASSYGLAGNEQFF.

This clonotype was seen only a few times. CDR3: CASSLSFTANYGYTF. The CDR3 DNA reads TGTGCCAGCAGCTTAAGTTTCACAGCAAACTATGGCTACACCTTC. The chain has TRBV13 and TRBJ1-2; no clear D. The CDR3 is 15 amino acids. V lost 2 bases, J lost 2 bases, and 12 bases lay in between. The germline V gene encodes CDR1 PRHDT and CDR2 FYEKMQ (reference sequence).

This clonotype came up a few times. CDR3 region: CASSVGKTQYF. As DNA, the CDR3 is TGTGCCAGCAGCGTCGGGAAGACCCAGTACTTC. The chain joins TRBV7-9 to TRBJ2-5, with D maybe TRBD2 (5 bases). The germline V gene encodes CDR1 SEHNR and CDR2 FQNEAQ (reference sequence). This CDR3 is built from 11 residues. V dropped 5 bases and J dropped 6 bases, with 7 bases sitting between them. Combining the CDR3 with reference TRBV7-9 and TRBJ2-5 gives the whole variable domain DTGVSQNPRHKITKRGQNVTFRCDPISEHNRLYWYRQTLGQGPEFLTYFQNEAQLEKSRLLSDRFSAERPKGSFSTLEIQRTEQGDSAMYLCASSVGKTQYFGPGTRLLVL.

The chain joins TRBV12-3 or TRBV12-4 to TRBJ1-1; possibly TRBD1 for D (6 bases). Trimming shortened V by 3 bases and J by 4 bases, and 12 bases separated the two germline ends. This CDR3 is 14 amino acids long. The CDR3: CASSLDRAITEAFF. CDR3 coding DNA: TGTGCCAGCAGTTTGGACAGAGCCATCACTGAAGCTTTCTTT.

The chain carries TRBV7-9 and TRBJ1-5, with D possibly TRBD1 on 6 matching bases. V was clipped by 3 bases and J by 7 bases, with 13 bases between them. Looked up from germline, CDR1 is SEHNR and CDR2 is FQNEAQ (reference sequence). The CDR3 has 14 amino acids. The CDR3 nucleotides are TGTGCCAGCAGCTTTGCGGGGGCTGGACAGCCCCAGCATTTT. Its protein product is CASSFAGAGQPQHF.

This clonotype was counted at least ten times. The chain has TRBV7-2 and TRBJ2-2; 8 positions match TRBD1. V lost 4 bases and J lost 4; bases outside the gene matches: 8. CDR3 length equals 16 residues. Germline CDR1 and CDR2: SGHTA and FQGNSA. CDR3 residues: CASSSRQGWGTGELFF. The CDR3 DNA reads TGTGCCAGCAGCTCGAGACAGGGGTGGGGCACCGGGGAGCTGTTTTTT.

Many counts were recorded for this clonotype. The chain employs TRBV28 and TRBJ1-4; possibly TRBD1 for D (5 bases). The CDR3 contains 14 residues. Trimming cost V 7 bases and J 4 bases, with 13 bases left between them. Per the germline V gene, CDR1 is MDHEN and CDR2 is SYDVKM. The CDR3 reads CASTPGTGNEKLFF. As DNA, the CDR3 is TGTGCCAGCACCCCCGGGACGGGTAATGAAAAACTGTTTTTT.

This clonotype was found once. Given a much more abundant clone one base away, this may be a read error. The rearrangement uses TRBV4-1 and TRBJ1-5; D unresolved. The germline V gene encodes CDR1 MGHRA and CDR2 YSYEKL. The CDR3 totals 15 residues. V lost 3 bases, J lost 5 bases, and 14 bases lay in between. CDR3 DNA: TGCGCCAGCAGCCAGAACCGGGAAAGGGATCAGCCCCAGCATTTT. This sequence encodes CASSQNRERDQPQHF.

In its sample, this clonotype was seen a few times. This sequence joins TRBV7-9 and TRBJ2-7; D is ambiguous. Trimming removed 5 bases from V and 3 bases from J, with 23 bases in between. This CDR3 is 17 amino acids long. Germline lookup yields CDR1 SEHNR and CDR2 FQNEAQ (reference sequence). For the CDR3, the DNA is TGTGCCAGCAGCCCCACCCCGCTAGGTAGATATGGCTACGAGCAGTACTTC. Amino acids: CASSPTPLGRYGYEQYF.

The chain carries TRBV12-3 or TRBV12-4 and TRBJ2-2; weak D call: TRBD2 (6 bases). There are 17 residues in the CDR3. The V and J ends lost 2 bases and 0 bases respectively, with 13 bases between them. The CDR3 loop reads CASSLRLGGTNTGELFF. CDR3 bases: TGTGCCAGCAGTTTACGCTTGGGAGGAACGAACACCGGGGAGCTGTTTTTT.

This clonotype was counted many times. The chain has TRBV25-1 and TRBJ2-7; D assignment may be TRBD1 or TRBD2 (5 bases each). With 3 bases removed from V and 0 bases from J, the gap between germline ends came to 9 bases. The length of the CDR3 is 14 residues. CDR1 and CDR2 from the germline V gene are MGHDK and SYGVNS. Here the CDR3 reads CASSDRDLSYEQYF. CDR3 nucleotides: TGTGCCAGCAGTGACCGGGACCTCTCCTACGAGCAGTACTTC.

This clonotype was observed many times. The chain joins TRBV5-4 to TRBJ2-1; D might be TRBD2 (5 bases). The V and J ends lost 4 bases and 0 bases respectively, with 11 bases between them. This CDR3 has 15 residues. Germline assignment: CDR1 SGHNT and CDR2 YYREEE (reference sequence). CDR3 nucleotide sequence: TGTGCCAGCAGCGAGGGTCCCTACTCCTACAATGAGCAGTTCTTC. It is translated as CASSEGPYSYNEQFF.

The rearrangement uses TRBV6-2 or TRBV6-3 and TRBJ2-4, with D possibly called TRBD1 or TRBD2 (5 bases each). CDR1 and CDR2 (germline): MNHEY, SVGEGT. This CDR3 region has 16 residues. Trimming took 6 bases from V and 3 from J, leaving 18 bases between them. CDR3 sequence: CASRRGTAQGKNIQYF. The CDR3 DNA is TGTGCCAGCAGGAGAGGGACCGCACAAGGCAAAAACATTCAGTACTTC.